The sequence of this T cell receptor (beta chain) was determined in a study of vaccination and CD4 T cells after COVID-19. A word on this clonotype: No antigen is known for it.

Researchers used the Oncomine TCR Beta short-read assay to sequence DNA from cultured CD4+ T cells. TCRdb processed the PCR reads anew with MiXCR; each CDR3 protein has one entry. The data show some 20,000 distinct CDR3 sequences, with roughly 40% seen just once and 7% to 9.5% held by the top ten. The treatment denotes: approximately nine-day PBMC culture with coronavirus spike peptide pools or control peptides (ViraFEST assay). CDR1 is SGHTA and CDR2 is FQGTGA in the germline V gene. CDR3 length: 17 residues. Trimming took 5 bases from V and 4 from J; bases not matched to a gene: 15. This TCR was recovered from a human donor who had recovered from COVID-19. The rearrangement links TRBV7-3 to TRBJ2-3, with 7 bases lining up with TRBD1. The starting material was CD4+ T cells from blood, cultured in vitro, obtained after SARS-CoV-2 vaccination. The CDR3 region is CASSLLGGRGIPDTQYF. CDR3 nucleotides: TGTGCCAGCAGCCTACTTGGTGGCAGGGGGATCCCAGATACGCAGTATTTT. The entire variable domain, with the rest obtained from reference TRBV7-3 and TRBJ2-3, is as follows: GAGVSQTPSNKVTEKGKYVELRCDPISGHTALYWYRQSLGQGPEFLIYFQGTGAADDSGLPNDRFFAVRPEGSVSTLKIQRTERGDSAVYLCASSLLGGRGIPDTQYFGPGTRLTVL.